The 5 T cell receptor beta chains listed next were all sequenced from one sample in a study of T cells in Graves' hyperthyroidism and ophthalmopathy. Regions amplified from RNA transcripts were the TCR beta CDR3 regions. The TCR CDR3 was amplified in a first-round RT-PCR using the HTBI primer set. TCRdb reprocessed the multiplex PCR reads via MiXCR and lists one record per CDR3 protein. The data contain over 150,000 distinct CDR3 sequences, 15% to 20% of them singletons. The sample comprised blood. The receptors derive from a woman aged 45-59 years with Graves' hyperthyroidism.

This clonotype has at least ten counts. The chain couples TRBV29-1 to TRBJ1-2, with TRBD1 matching 7 bases. The CDR3 loop spans 16 amino acids. V lost 0 bases to trimming and J lost 3 bases; unmatched junction nucleotides: 10. Germline V lookup: CDR1 SQVTM, CDR2 ANQGSEA. The DNA of the CDR3 is TGCAGCGTTGAAGATCAGAGGGGGCGCATAGACTATGGCTACACCTTC. Amino acid sequence: CSVEDQRGRIDYGYTF.

There are many counts of this clonotype. Here the CDR3 DNA reads TGCGCCAGCAGCTTTCTTACAGGGACAGGAAACACCTTC. Protein product: CASSFLTGTGNTF. The J gene is TRBJ1-2, the V gene TRBV5-1, with 8 positions matching TRBD1. The length of the CDR3 is 13 residues. V dropped 2 bases and J dropped 12; count of bases not matched to a gene: 9. The germline CDR1 and CDR2 sequences are SGHRS and YFSETQ. The entire variable domain, with the rest obtained from reference TRBV5-1 and TRBJ1-2, is as follows: KAGVTQTPRYLIKTRGQQVTLSCSPISGHRSVSWYQQTPGQGLQFLFEYFSETQRNKGNFPGRFSGRQFSNSRSEMNVSTLELGDSALYLCASSFLTGTGNTFGSGTRLTVV.

This clonotype was seen ten or more times. The gene calls are TRBV7-2 and TRBJ2-1; 10 nucleotides match TRBD2. The CDR3 consists of 16 residues. Looked up from germline, CDR1 is SGHTA and CDR2 is FQGNSA. V dropped 3 bases and J dropped 7; count of bases not matched to a gene: 9. The CDR3 here is CASSFQSGGGGNEQFF. CDR3 in DNA: TGTGCCAGCAGCTTTCAGAGCGGGGGGGGCGGGAATGAGCAGTTCTTC. The whole variable domain, remainder taken from reference TRBV7-2 and TRBJ2-1, is GAGVSQSPSNKVTEKGKDVELRCDPISGHTALYWYRQSLGQGLEFLIYFQGNSAPDKSGLPSDRFSAERTGGSVSTLTIQRTQQEDSAVYLCASSFQSGGGGNEQFFGPGTRLTVL.

This clonotype came up many times. The rearrangement links TRBV5-1 to TRBJ1-1; D is ambiguous. Germline-derived CDR1 and CDR2 are SGHRS and YFSETQ. Trimming removed 4 bases from V and 4 bases from J, with 11 bases in between. This CDR3 has 13 amino acids. CDR3 in amino acids: CASSGTVGTEAFF. CDR3 DNA sequence: TGCGCCAGCAGCGGAACTGTCGGCACTGAAGCTTTCTTT.

This clonotype was found many times. The chain recombines TRBV19 with TRBJ1-1; D uncertain. The ends were cut back, 6 bases at V and 1 base at J, with 18 bases in the middle. This CDR3 is 16 amino acids long. The germline gives CDR1 LNHDA, CDR2 SQIVND (reference sequence). CDR3 amino acids: CASRSDHSGKNTEAFF. CDR3 nucleotide sequence: TGTGCCAGTAGATCTGATCACTCGGGGAAGAACACTGAAGCTTTCTTT.